The clone carrying this T cell receptor (beta chain) was detected only a few times. Its antigen is unidentified. These data originate in a study of blood T cells in healthy people across ages. Study observations and caveats: Investigators viewed diversity estimates from one million T cells as underestimates, the study reported.

PCR was performed a second time for roughly 6 to 12 cycles using a sample-barcoded 5' primer and a J-beta primer mix. TCRdb reprocessed the 5' RACE reads with MiXCR, giving one entry per CDR3 protein. The data contain 870,000 or so distinct CDR3 sequences, under 30% of them seen just once; the ten biggest clones take up approximately 15%. The CDR3 covers 11 residues. CDR1 and CDR2 (germline): MDHEN, SYDVKM. Trimming left V 2 bases short and J 7 bases short, with 5 bases between. The chain links TRBV28 to TRBJ1-1; D uncertain. Sequencing input: blood. The sequence was obtained from a woman over 75 in good health. CDR3 in amino acids: CASSLNHEAFF. The CDR3 DNA is TGTGCCAGCAGTTTAAACCATGAAGCTTTCTTT. The full variable domain, its missing parts supplied by reference TRBV28 and TRBJ1-1, is DVKVTQSSRYLVKRTGEKVFLECVQDMDHENMFWYRQDPGLGLRLIYFSYDVKMKEKGDIPEGYSVSREKKERFSLILESASTNQTSMYLCASSLNHEAFFGQGTRLTVV.